One sample yielded the 5 T cell receptor beta chains listed below, sequenced in a study of T cell repertoires in aging, cancer and after chemotherapy. TRB rearrangements spanning V, D and J were amplified using mixed TRB-A/B primers. TCRdb re-analysed the multiplex PCR reads in MiXCR, keeping a single row per CDR3 protein. The data contain about 5,100 distinct CDR3 sequences, 25% to 30% of them singletons. Amplification of TCR beta used genomic DNA extracted from peripheral blood. Sequencing was carried out using blood. These receptors were taken from a human donor with a solid tumor.

The chain is built from TRBV6-5 and TRBJ1-2, with D perhaps matching TRBD1 (5 bases). Germline CDR1 reads MNHEY; CDR2 reads SVGAGI. This CDR3 has 16 residues. V lost 5 bases and J lost 5, with 21 bases in between. The CDR3 DNA sequence: TGTGCCAGCAGTGAGTCGAGCAAGGGGCGGACTTATGGCTACACCTTC. Protein: CASSESSKGRTYGYTF.

The chain links TRBV27 to TRBJ2-7; 7 bases agree with TRBD1. The germline CDR1 and CDR2 sequences are MNHEY and SMNVEV (reference sequence). The CDR3 has 14 residues. Trimming took 5 bases from V and 2 from J; bases not matched to a gene: 6. The CDR3 DNA reads as TGTGCCAGCAGTGAAAGGGGACAGACCTACGAGCAGTACTTC. The encoded protein is CASSERGQTYEQYF.

The chain uses TRBV18 and TRBJ1-1; D is uncertain. With 2 bases removed from V and 3 bases from J, the gap between germline ends came to 10 bases. Per the germline V gene, CDR1 is KGHSH and CDR2 is LQKENI. This CDR3 is 14 amino acids long. CDR3: CASSPFSGDTEAFF. CDR3 DNA sequence: TGTGCCAGCTCACCATTCTCTGGGGACACTGAAGCTTTCTTT.

This clonotype was found a few times. The CDR3 loop reads CASSSPGQRFGGYTF. CDR3 bases: TGTGCCAGCAGCTCCCCGGGACAGCGCTTCGGGGGCTACACCTTC. The chain is built from TRBV28 and TRBJ1-2, with 7 bases fitting TRBD1. The CDR3 has 15 amino acids. With V trimmed by 6 bases and J by 8 bases, 15 bases remained unmatched. Germline CDR1 reads MDHEN; CDR2 reads SYDVKM.

Points on this clonotype: A read error may explain this, as a much larger clone is one base away. The V call is TRBV6-5, the J call TRBJ1-2; D remains ambiguous. Germline V CDR1 and CDR2: MNHEY, SVGAGI. The CDR3 loop spans 13 amino acids. The V gene lost 6 bases and the J gene lost 3 bases, with 11 bases spanning the gap. In DNA, the CDR3 is TGTGCCAGCAGACAAGGGATCGACTATGGCTACACCTTC. It translates to CASRQGIDYGYTF.